A selection of T cell receptor beta chains follows, all from one sample in a study of blood T cell repertoires in COVID-19. Sequencing was performed with immunoSEQ multiplex PCR; in TCRdb, only in-frame clones are kept and a portion is missing. The top ten clones hold approximately 1.1% of a sample with some 150,000 clones, roughly 88% of them seen once. The sample was peripheral blood. The receptors shown here come from a man in his sixties who had recovered from COVID-19. Both conserved end residues are trimmed from each CDR3. The D gene is left open where the match is weak. Clone size appears in some rows only: once, few, many, or a class for an expanded clone.

d_call v_call clone_size cdr3_aa
TRBD1 TRBV19 - ASTGQGAGQPQH
TRBD1 TRBV7-8 - ASSSGTGAFYEQY
- TRBV10-3 - AISPRTDRGEAF
TRBD1 TRBV19 - ASSPTRTGGVYHGYT
- TRBV19 - ASSMGGIEAF
- TRBV11-2 few ASSLVGSSGNTIY
- TRBV7-7 - ASSLGPTNTGELF
- TRBV5-4 - ASSLQTAETQY
TRBD1 TRBV20-1 - SASRGQGDTGELF
- TRBV7-8 - ASSHGTYNEQF
- TRBV5-6 - ASSAWQGSHTGELF
- TRBV11-3 - ASSFWTVSSNYGYT
TRBD1 TRBV13 - ASGLDRLGLEAF
- TRBV6-5 - ASTVIGAINQPQH
- TRBV4-3 - ASSQDRHISTDTQY
TRBD1 TRBV15 - ATSRVPDRDYEQY